What follows are 10 T cell receptor beta chains derived from one specimen sequenced in a study of CXCR3-negative and CXCR3-positive naive CD8 T cells. 5' RACE with UMI labels generated the TRB cDNA libraries. One entry per CDR3 protein, without DNA, is what TCRdb gives after re-calling the 5' RACE reads. The sample holds under 85,000 distinct CDR3 sequences. Source material: naive CXCR3- CD8+ T cells from blood. As to subset: CD45RO-CCR7+CD27+CD95- naive CD8+ T cells lacking CXCR3 (TNR3-). These receptors originate from a human donor in good health. Some clones in this sample may be carry-over from other donors' samples.

The CDR3 sequence is CASSRELDTQYF. The chain has TRBV9 and TRBJ2-3; TCRdb calls TRBD2, which cannot be checked without DNA. This CDR3 spans 12 amino acids. Per the germline V gene, CDR1 is SGDLS and CDR2 is YYNGEE.

The chain couples TRBV25-1 to TRBJ2-7. Germline V CDR1 and CDR2: MGHDK, SYGVNS. This CDR3 contains 11 residues. The CDR3: CASMSFYEQYF.

The chain joins TRBV2 to TRBJ1-2. The CDR3 covers 11 residues. Germline V lookup: CDR1 SNHLY, CDR2 FYNNEI. The CDR3 loop reads CASLTGTSYTF.

The J gene is TRBJ2-2, the V gene TRBV9; TCRdb lists TRBD2, though no DNA is available to test this call. The CDR3 totals 14 residues. Germline V CDR1 and CDR2: SGDLS, YYNGEE. The CDR3 sequence is CASSVVGGAGELFF.

V and J are TRBV29-1 and TRBJ1-1. CDR1 and CDR2 from the germline V gene are SQVTM and ANQGSEA. The CDR3 sequence is 12 residues long. The CDR3 loop reads CSTEAGNTEAFF.

J is TRBJ2-1 and V is TRBV7-9; TCRdb calls TRBD2, which cannot be checked without DNA. The CDR3 consists of 18 residues. CDR1 and CDR2 (germline): SEHNR, FQNEAQ (reference sequence). The CDR3 sequence is CASSLSGPGLAGHNEQFF.

V and J are TRBV25-1 and TRBJ1-1; checking the TCRdb D call of TRBD1 is not possible without DNA. Germline CDR1 MGHDK, CDR2 SYGVNS. This CDR3 is built from 14 residues. CDR3: CASRAQGPNTEAFF.

CDR3 sequence reads: CATRRGRAGGSYNEQFF. The chain couples TRBV15 to TRBJ2-1; TCRdb's D gene call, TRBD1, goes unchecked for lack of DNA. CDR3 length equals 17 residues. Looked up from germline, CDR1 is LNHNV and CDR2 is YYDKDF (reference sequence).

CDR3 protein: CASSPLRREGGPYEQYF. V and J are TRBV27 and TRBJ2-7; TCRdb lists TRBD1, though no DNA is available to test this call. CDR3 length: 17 amino acids. Germline V gene sequence: CDR1 MNHEY, CDR2 SMNVEV (reference sequence).

This sequence joins TRBV10-3 and TRBJ1-1. Looked up from germline, CDR1 is ENHRY and CDR2 is SYGVKD. CDR3 size: 15 residues. CDR3 sequence reads: CAISESTGHSTEAFF.